This TCR beta chain stems from a study of control samples from healthy donors and cancer patients. The germline V gene encodes CDR1 SGHNT and CDR2 YENEEA. J lost 3 bases, V lost 1 base, and 11 bases had no gene match. CDR3 length: 19 amino acids. Clones were read by immunoSEQ multiplex PCR, and TCRdb kept only the in-frame ones, dropping some. The sample shows some 410,000 clones, about nine tenths of them seen only once. What was sequenced was PBMCs. The chain joins TRBV11-3 to TRBJ2-1, with 11 bases that match TRBD2. The TCR originated in a man between 40 and 49 years old with head and neck cancer. CDR3 in amino acids: CASSLGPILAGGRYNEQFF. CDR3 nucleotides: TGTGCCAGCAGCTTAGGCCCCATCCTAGCGGGGGGTCGCTACAATGAGCAGTTCTTC.